A single sample gave rise to the 27 T cell receptor beta chains below, sequenced in a study of blood T cell repertoires in COVID-19 (dated by TCRdb to 2020 to 2022). The library was prepared using the immunoSEQ multiplex PCR assay. Sourced from immuneACCESS, this table was stored by TCRdb with only in-frame sequences that have V and J called. A share of the clones is absent; for the studies checked, an unresolved V gene accounts for under half, and the remainder has no known explanation. The sample includes approximately 98,000 clones, with about 90% observed a single time. The ten most abundant clones make up roughly 2.3% of the sample. Sequencing was done on a sample of peripheral blood. The source is a human donor in a cohort sampled during active COVID-19.

This chain uses TRBV27 with TRBJ1-1; D not certain. The ends were cut back, 5 bases at V and 0 bases at J, with 7 bases in the middle. This CDR3 has 13 residues. Germline values: CDR1 MNHEY, CDR2 SMNVEV (reference sequence). The CDR3 sequence is CASSKHMNTEAFF. As DNA, the CDR3 is TGTGCCAGCAGTAAGCATATGAACACTGAAGCTTTCTTT.

This sequence joins TRBV6-5 and TRBJ2-1, with 10 bases lining up with TRBD1. Per the germline V gene, CDR1 is MNHEY and CDR2 is SVGAGI. V shed 11 bases, J shed 7 bases, and the junction held 8 bases outside the gene matches. This CDR3 is 13 amino acids long. The CDR3 sequence: CAAAGTGVNEQFF. CDR3 DNA sequence: TGTGCCGCTGCCGGGACAGGGGTTAATGAGCAGTTCTTC.

In this sample, this clone turned up once. The chain links TRBV11-2 to TRBJ2-5, with 9 bases aligning to TRBD1. Germline-derived CDR1 and CDR2 are SGHAT and FQNNGV. CDR3 size: 14 residues. V lost 4 bases to trimming and J lost 5 bases; unmatched junction nucleotides: 5. CDR3 in amino acids: CASSSYRGRETQYF. The CDR3 region has the DNA TGTGCCAGCAGCTCGTACAGGGGGCGGGAGACCCAGTACTTC.

The chain links TRBV2 to TRBJ2-7, with 10 bases lining up with TRBD2. The J segment lost 6 bases and the V segment lost 11 bases, leaving 13 bases of the junction unmatched. Germline lookup yields CDR1 SNHLY and CDR2 FYNNEI. This CDR3 has 14 residues. CDR3 region: CAGCLSGGACEQYF. Written as DNA, the CDR3 is TGTGCCGGATGCCTGAGCGGGGGGGCCTGCGAGCAGTACTTC. The full variable domain, in which reference TRBV2 and TRBJ2-7 provide the parts outside the CDR3, is EPEVTQTPSHQVTQMGQEVILRCVPISNHLYFYWYRQILGQKVEFLVSFYNNEISEKSEIFDDQFSVERPDGSNFTLKIRSTKLEDSAMYFCAGCLSGGACEQYFGPGTRLTVT.

V gene TRBV18 combines with J gene TRBJ1-2; 10 positions agree with TRBD1. V was pared by 4 bases and J by 3 bases, with 5 bases of the junction left unmatched. Germline CDR1 reads KGHSH; CDR2 reads LQKENI. The CDR3 length is 15 residues. The CDR3: CASSQSGQGDYGYTF. In nucleotides, the CDR3 is TGTGCCAGCTCACAGTCTGGACAGGGGGACTATGGCTACACCTTC.

Remarks on this clone: Other DNA sequences within the sample encode an identical CDR3. The V call is TRBV6-5, the J call TRBJ2-7; the match to TRBD1 covers 8 bases. Germline V gene sequence: CDR1 MNHEY, CDR2 SVGAGI. Unmatched junction bases numbered 1, after V lost 2 bases and J lost 1 base. The length of the CDR3 is 14 residues. This CDR3 is CASSYGQGSYEQYF. CDR3 nucleotides: TGTGCCAGCAGTTACGGACAGGGTTCCTACGAGCAGTACTTC.

CDR3 protein: CASKSGAAGRSYEQYF. The CDR3 nucleotides are TGTGCCAGTAAATCTGGGGCCGCCGGGCGCTCCTACGAGCAGTACTTC. This sequence joins TRBV19 and TRBJ2-7, with a tentative D call TRBD1 (5 bases). The CDR3 sequence is 16 residues long. The V end was cut by 7 bases, the J end by 0 bases, with 19 bases between. Germline V CDR1 and CDR2: LNHDA, SQIVND (reference sequence).

The sample holds one count of this clone. CDR3 protein: CATSRAIRGGQETQYF. CDR3 in DNA: TGTGCCACCAGCAGAGCGATACGCGGTGGGCAAGAGACCCAGTACTTC. This rearrangement joins TRBV15 to TRBJ2-5; the D is unclear. Germline V lookup: CDR1 LNHNV, CDR2 YYDKDF (reference sequence). The CDR3 runs 16 residues. V lost 1 base, J lost 2 bases, and 14 bases lay in between.

The rearrangement uses TRBV5-1 and TRBJ2-7; TRBD1 matches at 8 bases. This CDR3 contains 16 residues. The V gene end was trimmed by 4 bases and the J gene end by 7 bases; junction bases not matched to a gene: 16. Per the germline V gene, CDR1 is SGHRS and CDR2 is YFSETQ. CDR3: CASSPKGQAVDREQYF. The CDR3 region has the DNA TGCGCCAGCAGCCCGAAGGGACAGGCGGTCGACAGGGAGCAGTACTTC. The full variable domain, with the rest looked up from reference TRBV5-1 and TRBJ2-7, is KAGVTQTPRYLIKTRGQQVTLSCSPISGHRSVSWYQQTPGQGLQFLFEYFSETQRNKGNFPGRFSGRQFSNSRSEMNVSTLELGDSALYLCASSPKGQAVDREQYFGPGTRLTVT.

This chain joins TRBV7-9 and TRBJ2-2; 7 bases map to TRBD2. CDR1 and CDR2 from the germline V gene are SEHNR and FQNEAQ (reference sequence). The CDR3 covers 13 residues. V shed 4 bases and J 10 bases; nucleotides not matched to a gene: 6. CDR3 nucleotides: TGTGCCAGCAGCTCTCGACGGGAGGAGGAGCTGTTTTTT. Encoded protein: CASSSRREEELFF.

This clone was found once. The chain couples TRBV18 to TRBJ2-5; tentatively, D is TRBD1 (6 bases). This CDR3 is built from 15 residues. Per the germline V gene, CDR1 is KGHSH and CDR2 is LQKENI. V was cut by 4 bases and J by 2 bases, with 14 bases left in between. In nucleotides, the CDR3 is TGTGCCAGCTCACTCACCTATGGACAGCAAGAGACCCAGTACTTC. Translation gives CASSLTYGQQETQYF.

The chain employs TRBV10-2 and TRBJ2-5; TRBD1 might be the D (5 bases). This CDR3 is 13 amino acids long. V dropped 5 bases and J dropped 5 bases, with 12 bases sitting between them. Germline-derived CDR1 and CDR2 are WSHSY and SAAADI. The CDR3 nucleotides are TGCGCCAGCAGTAAGGGGCAGTGGGAGACCCAGTACTTC. Translating it yields CASSKGQWETQYF.

The chain is built from TRBV28 and TRBJ1-5; 11 bases fit TRBD1. V was pared by 6 bases and J by 4 bases, with 14 bases of the junction left unmatched. Germline V gene lookup returns CDR1 MDHEN and CDR2 SYDVKM. This CDR3 region has 18 residues. In DNA, the CDR3 is TGTGCCAGCAGCCCAACCCACGGACAGGGGGCTGGAAATCAGCCCCAGCATTTT. Translating gives CASSPTHGQGAGNQPQHF. Filled out from reference TRBV28 and TRBJ1-5, the complete variable domain reads DVKVTQSSRYLVKRTGEKVFLECVQDMDHENMFWYRQDPGLGLRLIYFSYDVKMKEKGDIPEGYSVSREKKERFSLILESASTNQTSMYLCASSPTHGQGAGNQPQHFGDGTRLSIL.

The chain recombines TRBV15 with TRBJ1-2, with D maybe TRBD1 (5 bases). V was clipped by 1 base and J by 4 bases, with 19 bases between them. This CDR3 comprises 17 residues. Germline lookup yields CDR1 LNHNV and CDR2 YYDKDF (reference sequence). CDR3 coding DNA: TGTGCCACCAGCAGAGGGGGGGGATTGGATGAAAGCTATGGCTACACCTTC. This sequence encodes CATSRGGGLDESYGYTF.

The chain has TRBV6-2 or TRBV6-3 and TRBJ2-2, with D maybe TRBD2 (6 bases). V lost 5 bases and J lost 5, with 9 bases in between. This CDR3 contains 13 residues. Per germline, CDR1 MNHEY and CDR2 SVGEGT. The CDR3 loop reads CASSNGGTGELFF. CDR3 sequence (DNA): TGTGCCAGCAGTAACGGGGGAACCGGGGAGCTGTTTTTT.

This chain connects TRBV18 to TRBJ1-1; TRBD1 is a possible D gene (6 bases). The ends were cut back, 5 bases at V and 1 base at J, with 17 bases in the middle. Germline V gene data show CDR1 as KGHSH and CDR2 as LQKENI. There are 16 residues in the CDR3. Here the CDR3 reads CASSSTGTSPNTEAFF. The CDR3 DNA sequence: TGTGCCAGCTCAAGCACAGGGACCAGCCCGAACACTGAAGCTTTCTTT.

The V gene is TRBV7-8, the J gene TRBJ2-7; D is perhaps TRBD2 (7 bases). The V and J ends lost 1 base and 4 bases respectively, with 29 bases between them. The CDR3 extends over 20 amino acids. The V gene's germline CDR1 is SGHVS and CDR2 FQNEAQ. The CDR3 DNA is TGTGCCAGCAGCTTAGTAATGGTAGAGGGGGGCGGGGGACCAACTTACGAGCAGTACTTC. It translates to CASSLVMVEGGGGPTYEQYF.

This clone was detected once. This chain joins TRBV5-1 and TRBJ1-1; D is unresolved. CDR1 SGHRS and CDR2 YFSETQ come from the germline V gene. V was clipped by 4 bases and J by 2 bases, with 15 bases between them. The CDR3 sequence is 15 residues long. The DNA for the CDR3 is TGCGCCAGCAGCCCTTTTGTGGACTTAAACACTGAAGCTTTCTTT. Residues: CASSPFVDLNTEAFF. Filled out from reference TRBV5-1 and TRBJ1-1, the complete variable domain reads KAGVTQTPRYLIKTRGQQVTLSCSPISGHRSVSWYQQTPGQGLQFLFEYFSETQRNKGNFPGRFSGRQFSNSRSEMNVSTLELGDSALYLCASSPFVDLNTEAFFGQGTRLTVV.

This chain connects TRBV12-3 or TRBV12-4 to TRBJ1-3; D gene ambiguous. The CDR3 sequence is 13 residues long. V was trimmed by 3 bases and J by 0 bases, leaving 3 bases between them. The CDR3: CASSLYSGNTIYF. The CDR3 bases are TGTGCCAGCAGTTTGTACTCTGGAAACACCATATATTTT.

This chain joins TRBV18 and TRBJ1-5, with a weak D call TRBD1 (5 bases). This CDR3 spans 15 amino acids. Trimming took off 0 bases at V and 2 bases at J, with 8 bases between the two ends. The germline V gene has CDR1 KGHSH and CDR2 LQKENI. For the CDR3, the DNA is TGTGCCAGCTCACCACCTGGGGGGGGCAATCAGCCCCAGCATTTT. Its translation is CASSPPGGGNQPQHF.

This clone was observed once. The chain recombines TRBV5-5 with TRBJ2-7, with 9 bases that match TRBD2. Germline V gene data show CDR1 as SGHKS and CDR2 as YYEKEE (reference sequence). The CDR3 loop spans 15 amino acids. The V and J ends lost 0 bases and 2 bases, in that order; junction bases with no gene match: 3. CDR3 bases: TGTGCCAGCAGCTTGGAGCGGGGGGTGCCCTACGAGCAGTACTTC. This sequence encodes CASSLERGVPYEQYF.

This clone was counted a single time. This rearrangement joins TRBV19 to TRBJ1-5, with 10 bases matching TRBD1. The V gene end was trimmed by 0 bases and the J gene end by 6 bases; junction bases not matched to a gene: 11. The CDR3 has 18 residues. Per the germline V gene, CDR1 is LNHDA and CDR2 is SQIVND (reference sequence). CDR3 protein: CASSIDSGPGTGAQPQHF. DNA for the CDR3: TGTGCCAGTAGTATAGACTCGGGCCCTGGGACAGGGGCTCAGCCCCAGCATTTT.

The chain recombines TRBV6-1 with TRBJ1-1, with D tentatively TRBD1 (5 bases). This CDR3 region has 11 residues. V lost 2 bases to trimming and J lost 11 bases, with 9 bases between them. CDR1 and CDR2 from the germline V gene are MNHNS and SASEGT. CDR3 loop: CASSELRGAFF. The CDR3 DNA reads TGTGCCAGCAGTGAATTGCGGGGGGCTTTCTTT.

The chain joins TRBV6-6 to TRBJ1-1; D is unresolved. The germline CDR1 and CDR2 sequences are MNHNY and SVGAGI (reference sequence). The CDR3 length is 14 residues. V gave up 2 bases and J gave up 5 bases, with 12 bases separating them. CDR3 loop: CASSYTAGGTEAFF. The CDR3 region has the DNA TGTGCCAGCAGTTACACTGCGGGAGGTACTGAAGCTTTCTTT.

The V and J genes are TRBV2 and TRBJ2-3, with 8 bases aligning to TRBD1. The junction had 5 bases not matched to a gene; V was cut back by 8 bases and J by 1 base. This CDR3 region has 14 residues. From germline, CDR1 is SNHLY and CDR2 FYNNEI. The CDR3 reads CASAGQGGTDTQYF. The CDR3 DNA is TGTGCCAGCGCAGGACAGGGAGGCACAGATACGCAGTATTTT.

The J gene is TRBJ1-1, the V gene TRBV24-1; weak D call: TRBD1 (5 bases). Germline V gene lookup returns CDR1 KGHDR and CDR2 SFDVKD. Deletions cut 5 bases from V and 8 bases from J, with 8 bases between. The CDR3 runs 11 residues. CDR3 protein: CATSGGGEAFF. CDR3 nucleotide sequence: TGTGCCACCAGTGGCGGGGGGGAAGCTTTCTTT.

CDR3 in DNA: TGTGCCAGCAGCACCCCTTCCGTAGCAGATACGCAGTATTTT. Encoded protein: CASSTPSVADTQYF. The chain has TRBV11-2 and TRBJ2-3; D ambiguous. Germline CDR1 SGHAT, CDR2 FQNNGV. V was pared by 5 bases and J by 4 bases, with 13 bases between. The CDR3 loop spans 14 amino acids.